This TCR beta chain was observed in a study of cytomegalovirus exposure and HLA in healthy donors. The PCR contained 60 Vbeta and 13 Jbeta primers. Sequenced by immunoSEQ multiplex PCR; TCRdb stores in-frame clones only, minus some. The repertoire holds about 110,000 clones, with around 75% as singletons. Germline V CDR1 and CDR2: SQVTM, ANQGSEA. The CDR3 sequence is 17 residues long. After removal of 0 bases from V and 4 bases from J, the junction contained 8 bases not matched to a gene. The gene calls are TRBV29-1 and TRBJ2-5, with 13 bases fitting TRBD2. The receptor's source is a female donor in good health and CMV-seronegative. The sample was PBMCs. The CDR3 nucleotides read TGCAGCGTTGAAGATCTTTCACTAGCGGGAGGGCGAGAGACCCAGTACTTC. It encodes CSVEDLSLAGGRETQYF.